The source of this TCR beta chain is a study of early T cells in non-severe SARS-CoV-2 infection. Whole-study context: Chains from this unsorted whole-blood bulk RNA could not be paired. Points from the study as a whole: Reliance on VDJdb matching favored anti-spike CD8 responses; private and CD4 specificities were missed.

This clonotype has only a few counts. What it recognizes is unknown. The TCR library protocol was used to attach unique molecular identifiers. These identifiers were attached to individual cDNA molecules. TCRdb passed the 5' RACE reads through MiXCR, listing each CDR3 protein once. The sample contains some 57,000 distinct CDR3 sequences, less than 11% of which appear only once. Trimming left V 5 bases short and J 3 bases short, with 13 bases between. Germline V lookup: CDR1 MNHEY, CDR2 SVGEGT. CDR3 length: 14 residues. The rearrangement links TRBV6-2 or TRBV6-3 to TRBJ1-2; D is unclear. Sequencing was done on a sample of whole blood. The sequence came from an adult who was a healthcare worker with PCR-confirmed SARS-CoV-2 infection or an uninfected control (not recorded which). This CDR3 reads CASSASQEYYGYTF. CDR3 sequence (DNA): TGTGCCAGCAGTGCCTCCCAAGAGTACTATGGCTACACCTTC.